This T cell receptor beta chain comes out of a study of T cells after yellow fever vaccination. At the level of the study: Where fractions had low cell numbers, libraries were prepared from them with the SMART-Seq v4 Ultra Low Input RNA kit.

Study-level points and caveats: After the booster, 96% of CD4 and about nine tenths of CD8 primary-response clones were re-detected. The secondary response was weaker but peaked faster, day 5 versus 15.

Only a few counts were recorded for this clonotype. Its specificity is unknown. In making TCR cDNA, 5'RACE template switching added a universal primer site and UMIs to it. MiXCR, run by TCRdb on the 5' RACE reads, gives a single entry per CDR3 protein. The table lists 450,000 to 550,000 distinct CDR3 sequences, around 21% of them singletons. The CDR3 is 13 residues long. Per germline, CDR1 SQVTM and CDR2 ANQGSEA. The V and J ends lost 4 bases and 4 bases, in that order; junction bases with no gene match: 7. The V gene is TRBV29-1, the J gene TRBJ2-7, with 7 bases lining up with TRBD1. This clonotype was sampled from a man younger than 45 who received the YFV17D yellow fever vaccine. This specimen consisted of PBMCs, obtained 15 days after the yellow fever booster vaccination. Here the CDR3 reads CSVATGAYYEQYF. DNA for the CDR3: TGCAGCGTTGCTACAGGGGCTTATTACGAGCAGTACTTC.